These T cell receptor beta chains were read from a single sample in a study of blood T cell repertoires in COVID-19. Clones were read by immunoSEQ multiplex PCR, and TCRdb kept only the in-frame ones, dropping some. This sample has under 70,000 clones, with less than 85% found just once. The sequenced sample was peripheral blood. The receptors here all came from a woman between 65 and 79 years old with acute or convalescent COVID-19. CDR3s include the opening cysteine and the closing phenylalanine or tryptophan. For some rows the clone size is stated as once, few or many, or as a class when expanded; others skip it.

j_call clone_size v_call cdr3_aa
TRBJ1-1 . TRBV3-1/TRBV3-2 CASSQDLGGTDIPNEAFF
TRBJ1-3 once TRBV6-5 CASQNSFSGNTIYF
TRBJ1-2 . TRBV19 CASSGQNYGYTF
TRBJ1-6 . TRBV25-1 CASSDAQGAYNSPLHF
TRBJ1-2 . TRBV6-5 CASNEYGYTF
TRBJ1-5 . TRBV25-1 CASSRGDSSNQPQHF
TRBJ1-3 . TRBV18 CASSLDRNTIYF
TRBJ2-2 . TRBV30 CASGGQGLDTGELFF
TRBJ2-3 once TRBV14 CASSQGAGDTQYF
TRBJ1-1 . TRBV10-1 CASSEQGSTEAFF
TRBJ1-6 . TRBV19 CASRLRTGVSYNSPLHF
TRBJ2-5 . TRBV19 CASSIVGGGETQYF
TRBJ1-1 . TRBV6-2/TRBV6-3 CASSRREQAAFF
TRBJ1-2 . TRBV9 CASSASGLKSYGYTF
TRBJ1-2 . TRBV2 CASSSQGFDYTF
TRBJ2-4 . TRBV7-9 CASSSGQGDKNIQYF
TRBJ2-7 once TRBV5-5 CASSLTMSTVLYEQYF
TRBJ1-5 once TRBV5-8 CASSLEAGSGPQHF
TRBJ2-4 few TRBV5-1 CASSLWETKNIQYF
TRBJ1-5 few TRBV2 CASSATGRLGNQPQHF
TRBJ2-5 . TRBV5-1 CASSPGIDEGETQYF
TRBJ1-3 . TRBV6-6 CASSRGSAQFSGNTIYF
TRBJ1-2 . TRBV5-1 CASSPVGGTGPTRDYGYTF
TRBJ1-1 few TRBV7-2 CASSSRRYGAFF
TRBJ1-1 . TRBV19 CASSIQVGSDTEAFF
TRBJ1-1 . TRBV10-2 CASSYGGRAEAFF
TRBJ1-2 . TRBV5-5 CASSYAGSGPRGYTF
TRBJ2-1 . TRBV7-9 CASSPRTPYNEQFF
TRBJ1-5 . TRBV6-5 CASSYKWEYSNQPQHF
TRBJ1-1 . TRBV5-6 CASSFPGQNTEAFF
TRBJ1-5 . TRBV19 CASRWRTGPQPQHF
TRBJ2-1 . TRBV19 CASSTIAGSSYNEQFF
TRBJ1-2 once TRBV13 CASSHWTDDNYGYTF
TRBJ1-1 . TRBV9 CASSVRGAGNTEAFF
TRBJ1-2 . TRBV24-1 CATSDLGQGFYGYTF
TRBJ1-3 . TRBV7-6 CASSLRPTGAGNTIYF
TRBJ2-1 . TRBV19 CASSMVRQGVNEQFF
TRBJ2-1 . TRBV7-3 CASSLTGRQFF
TRBJ1-1 few TRBV6-1 CASSGGGNKRNTEAFF
TRBJ2-3 . TRBV18 CASSPGTSTDTQYF
TRBJ1-4 . TRBV3-1/TRBV3-2 CASSQLGNGKLFF
TRBJ1-2 few TRBV6-1 CASSERVSGLWANYGYTF
TRBJ2-4 few TRBV6-6 CASSPSSGGANVAKNIQYF
TRBJ2-2 . TRBV5-1 CASSLTQQGGELFF
TRBJ1-2 . TRBV18 CASSPLQGAGVYGYTF
TRBJ2-2 . TRBV9 CASSVGGHANTGELFF
TRBJ1-5 . TRBV5-1 CASSVSGESNQPQHF
TRBJ1-4 . TRBV18 CASSNTGEKLFF
TRBJ2-4 . TRBV29-1 CSVELTPKNIQYF
TRBJ1-5 once TRBV5-1 CAISRQDCNQPQHF
TRBJ1-2 . TRBV20-1 CSASGRGLYGYTF
TRBJ1-6 few TRBV5-4 CASSSGGFSYNSPLHF
TRBJ1-1 . TRBV19 CASSLNGGYTEAFF
TRBJ1-5 . TRBV10-2 CASSGRGQRGQPQHF
TRBJ1-2 . TRBV7-8 CASSLGGTGVYGYTF
TRBJ1-1 once TRBV29-1 CSALGGTGGMNTEAFF
TRBJ1-1 . TRBV10-3 CAIRPGQMNTEAFF
TRBJ1-5 few TRBV6-5 CASSLSDGNQPQHF